The clone carrying this TCR beta chain was counted many times. Its antigen is still unknown. The authors' processing: It was from CDR3 differences across clinicopathological groups that a distant-metastasis classifier for papillary thyroid cancer was built. Through MiXCR, TCRdb re-clonotyped the PCR reads. These V and J calls rely on TCRdb rather than the paper's analysis. The repertoire consists of 45,000 to 50,000 clones, with around 20% occurring once and the leading ten covering approximately 3.8%. Germline-derived CDR1 and CDR2 are MDHEN and SYDVKM. J gave up 0 bases and V 3 bases, and 1 base lay outside the gene matches. CDR3 size: 14 residues. The data belong to a study of metastatic and nonmetastatic thyroid tumors. Across the study: Repertoire comparisons spanned blood and tumor or nodule tissue from malignant and benign thyroid patients.

No patient had received any treatment before thyroid surgery. Study-wide results and limits: When malignant thyroid tumors were compared with benign nodules, TCR beta diversity was reportedly significantly higher in the malignant tumors. This held in both blood and tumor samples.

Sequencing was carried out using blood. This chain connects TRBV28 to TRBJ2-7, with 8 bases identical to TRBD1. The source of this sequence is a male donor with papillary thyroid cancer or a benign thyroid nodule (not recorded which). Some clones in this sample may be carry-over from other donors' samples. This CDR3 is CASSFTGGSYEQYF. CDR3 coding DNA: TGTGCCAGCAGTTTCACAGGGGGCTCCTACGAGCAGTACTTC.